Each of the 17 T cell receptor beta chains below was sequenced from the same sample in a study of Tregs in tolerant kidney transplant recipients. Using immunoSEQ multiplex PCR, the repertoire was profiled, and TCRdb retains in-frame clones only, with some absent. The sample data list 5,000 or so clones. Mixed chimerism was transient after nonmyeloablative marrow transplants from related graft donors. The sample here was CD4+ T cells from blood (PBMCs), taken approximately 14 months after the transplant. The receptors come from a human patient who received a combined kidney and bone marrow transplant. Certain T cells may be donor cells from the graft.

About this clone: The missing CDR3 end, 3 residues past where the read stops, is filled in from the germline J gene. This rearrangement joins TRBV5-3 to TRBJ1-5, with no clear D. TRBV5-3 is known as an ORF, though its function is uncertain. The CDR3 consists of 21 residues. Trimming removed 3 bases at V and 1 base at J, with 29 bases between. CDR3 bases read: TGTGCCAGAAGCTCCCGCTCTCTCCGGGTCCGAGAGCCTCGGAGCAATCAGCCC. It codes for CARSSRSLRVREPRSNQP. The whole CDR3 protein is CARSSRSLRVREPRSNQPQHF.

As for this clone: The read gets to within 3 residues of the CDR3 end, and the germline J gene fills in the rest. This chain links TRBV20-1 with TRBJ1-1; unclear D gene. The germline V gene has CDR1 DFQATT and CDR2 SNEGSKA (reference sequence). This CDR3 spans 15 amino acids. V gave up 0 bases and J gave up 1 base, with 12 bases separating them. CDR3 sequence: CSARDRRRKNTEAFF. The DNA read from the CDR3 is TGCAGTGCTAGAGATCGCAGGCGAAAGAACACTGAA.

Notes on this clone: With the read ending 3 residues before the CDR3 end, the germline J gene is used to fill in that end. This chain links TRBV28 with TRBJ2-7, with 8 bases lining up with TRBD2. The V segment lost 4 bases and the J segment 1 base; nucleotides outside the gene matches: 6. CDR3 length: 15 residues. Germline V gene lookup returns CDR1 MDHEN and CDR2 SYDVKM. CDR3 DNA, as far as it was read: TGTGCCAGCAGTTCCACCGGGACTAGGTCCTACGAG. Amino acid sequence: CASSSTGTRSYE. The whole CDR3 protein reads CASSSTGTRSYEQYF.

Regarding this clone: The observed sequence ends 3 residues before the CDR3 terminus, with the missing tail filled in from the germline J gene. V and J are TRBV5-1 and TRBJ2-5; no firm D call. Germline V lookup: CDR1 SGHRS, CDR2 YFSETQ. V dropped 0 bases and J dropped 4 bases, with 4 bases sitting between them. The CDR3 has 12 amino acids. The CDR3 loop reads CASSLAGETQYF. The CDR3 bases that were read are TGCGCCAGCAGCTTGGCCGGAGAGACC.

As concerns this clone: The read terminates 3 residues before the CDR3 end, so the remaining end is supplied by the germline J gene. This chain links TRBV6-1 with TRBJ1-5; a weak D match, TRBD1 (6 bases). The CDR3 covers 14 residues. With 4 bases removed from V and 2 bases from J, the gap between germline ends came to 9 bases. Germline V gene data show CDR1 as MNHNS and CDR2 as SASEGT. CDR3 DNA, as far as it was read: TGTGCCAGCAGTGGCGGACAGCGCAATCAGCCC. Its translation is CASSGGQRNQP. The whole CDR3 sequence is CASSGGQRNQPQHF.

For this clone: The read terminates 3 residues before the CDR3 end, so the remaining end is supplied by the germline J gene. The genes are TRBV6-2 or TRBV6-3 and TRBJ2-7, with a tentative D call TRBD2 (5 bases). Trimming cost V 6 bases and J 4 bases, with 16 bases left between them. The CDR3 covers 14 residues. The germline V gene encodes CDR1 MNHEY and CDR2 SVGEGT. The CDR3 DNA, read in part, is TGTGCCAGCAGAAAAGCTGGAGGCGGGTACGAG. Translated: CASRKAGGGYE. In full, the CDR3 reads CASRKAGGGYEQYF.

To note about this clone: The CDR3 goes on 3 residues after the read ends, and that part is filled in from the germline J gene. The chain couples TRBV18 to TRBJ1-2; 7 bases line up with TRBD1. The germline gives CDR1 KGHSH, CDR2 LQKENI. The length of the CDR3 is 14 residues. CDR3 in amino acids: CASSPDREFQGYTF. CDR3 DNA (partial): TGTGCCAGCTCACCCGACAGGGAATTTCAGGGC. Looking up the rest from reference TRBV18 and TRBJ1-2 gives the full variable domain: NAGVMQNPRHLVRRRGQEARLRCSPMKGHSHVYWYRQLPEEGLKFMVYLQKENIIDESGMPKERFSAEFPKEGPSILRIQQVVRGDSAAYFCASSPDREFQGYTFGSGTRLTVV.

With regard to this clone: The DNA ends 3 residues before the CDR3 does, and the rest of the CDR3 is filled in from the germline J gene. The chain couples TRBV5-1 to TRBJ2-4; possibly TRBD1 for D (6 bases). V lost 3 bases to trimming and J lost 1 base, with 17 bases between them. This CDR3 is built from 17 residues. Germline CDR1 and CDR2: SGHRS and YFSETQ. CDR3: CASSSTSGVRAKNIQYF. The CDR3 DNA, read in part, is TGCGCCAGCAGCTCAACTTCAGGGGTGAGGGCCAAAAACATT.

To note about this clone: From the germline J gene comes the end of the CDR3, since the read stops 3 residues before it. This chain links TRBV19 with TRBJ1-3; 11 bases map to TRBD1. Germline CDR1 and CDR2: LNHDA and SQIVND (reference sequence). After removal of 6 bases from V and 3 bases from J, the junction contained 4 bases not matched to a gene. This CDR3 is built from 15 residues. The sequenced part of the CDR3 DNA is TGTGCCAGTAGCGGACAGGGGGCGCTTGGAAACACC. It encodes CASSGQGALGNT. The whole CDR3 protein reads CASSGQGALGNTIYF. Together with reference TRBV19 and TRBJ1-3, the CDR3 gives the full variable domain: DGGITQSPKYLFRKEGQNVTLSCEQNLNHDAMYWYRQDPGQGLRLIYYSQIVNDFQKGDIAEGYSVSREKKESFPLTVTSAQKNPTAFYLCASSGQGALGNTIYFGEGSWLTVV.

Notes on this clone: Read sequence stops 3 residues before the CDR3 end, and the germline J gene provides the missing end. The V gene is TRBV7-2, the J gene TRBJ1-3; D is uncertain. This CDR3 has 14 amino acids. CDR1 and CDR2 from the germline V gene are SGHTA and FQGNSA. Trimming removed 5 bases from V and 3 bases from J, with 11 bases in between. CDR3 in amino acids: CASSLTGVGNTIYF. Incomplete CDR3 DNA: TGTGCCAGCAGCCTTACCGGGGTTGGAAACACC.

About this clone: The read ends 3 residues before the CDR3 terminus; that terminus is restored from the germline J gene. The gene calls are TRBV12-5 and TRBJ1-2, with TRBD1 identical over 8 bases. Looked up from germline, CDR1 is LGHNT and CDR2 is FRNRAP. The junction had 11 bases not matched to a gene; V was cut back by 6 bases and J by 5 bases. The CDR3 runs 15 residues. The CDR3: CASGLRTGPRYGYTF. The sequenced part of the CDR3 DNA is TGTGCTAGTGGGCTAAGGACAGGGCCTAGATATGGC.

With respect to this clone: The CDR3 extends 3 residues past the end of the read, so its final part is completed from the germline J gene. The rearrangement joins TRBV14 to TRBJ1-4; D ambiguous. Trimming stripped 0 bases from V and 7 bases from J, with 15 bases between. This CDR3 is built from 16 residues. From germline, CDR1 is SGHDN and CDR2 FVKESK. The covered CDR3 bases are TGTGCCAGCAGCCAAGATCTAAAGGGTTTGGGTGAAAAA. Translated: CASSQDLKGLGEK. The CDR3, in full, reads CASSQDLKGLGEKLFF.

As for this clone: The read ends 3 residues before the CDR3 terminus; that terminus is restored from the germline J gene. The V gene is TRBV7-7, the J gene TRBJ2-3; 7 nucleotides line up with TRBD2. This CDR3 has 15 amino acids. J gave up 4 bases and V 1 base, and 5 bases lay outside the gene matches. The V gene's germline CDR1 is SSHAT and CDR2 FNYEAQ (reference sequence). The DNA read from the CDR3 is TGTGCCAGCAGCTTAGTCGGCGGGGGATCAGATACG. As protein: CASSLVGGGSDT. The full CDR3 sequence reads CASSLVGGGSDTQYF.

With respect to this clone: From the germline J gene comes the end of the CDR3, since the read stops 3 residues before it. This chain connects TRBV19 to TRBJ1-2; TRBD1 matches 9 bases. The V gene end was trimmed by 5 bases and the J gene end by 4 bases; junction bases not matched to a gene: 5. This CDR3 region has 14 residues. Germline assignment: CDR1 LNHDA and CDR2 SQIVND (reference sequence). CDR3 region: CASSPGTGSYGYTF. The CDR3 DNA, read in part, is TGTGCCAGTAGTCCGGGGACAGGGTCCTATGGC.

Judged by frequency, this clone is medium-sized. The CDR3 goes on 3 residues after the read ends, and that part is filled in from the germline J gene. This rearrangement joins TRBV5-6 to TRBJ1-2, with 7 bases matching TRBD1. The CDR3 is 14 residues long. Germline V gene data show CDR1 as SGHDT and CDR2 as YYEEEE. Trimming at V came to 1 base and at J to 7 bases, leaving 7 bases not matched to a gene. CDR3 bases read: TGTGCCAGCAGCTTGATAAGCCAGGGGGGTGGC. Residues: CASSLISQGGG. The complete CDR3 protein is CASSLISQGGGYTF.

According to its frequency, this clone is medium-sized. The CDR3 sequence: CASALTSGRGLATDTQYF. The DNA read from the CDR3 is TGTGCCAGCGCGCTGACTAGCGGGAGGGGGCTTGCCACAGATACG. The chain combines TRBV19 with TRBJ2-3; 14 positions match TRBD2. Read sequence stops 3 residues before the CDR3 end, and the germline J gene provides the missing end. Germline CDR1 is LNHDA and CDR2 is SQIVND (reference sequence). V lost 9 bases, J lost 2 bases, and 13 bases stayed unmatched. The CDR3 has 18 amino acids.

As regards this clone: The CDR3 end lies 3 residues beyond the end of the read and is filled in from the germline J gene. V gene TRBV6-4 combines with J gene TRBJ2-2, with D possibly TRBD2 on 7 matching bases. Trimming removed 6 bases at V and 5 bases at J, with 13 bases between. CDR3 length: 14 residues. The germline V gene encodes CDR1 MRHNA and CDR2 SNTAGT. Incomplete CDR3 DNA: TGTGCCAGCAGCCCGAAGGGGGGGACCGGGGAG. It translates to CASSPKGGTGE. The complete CDR3 sequence is CASSPKGGTGELFF.